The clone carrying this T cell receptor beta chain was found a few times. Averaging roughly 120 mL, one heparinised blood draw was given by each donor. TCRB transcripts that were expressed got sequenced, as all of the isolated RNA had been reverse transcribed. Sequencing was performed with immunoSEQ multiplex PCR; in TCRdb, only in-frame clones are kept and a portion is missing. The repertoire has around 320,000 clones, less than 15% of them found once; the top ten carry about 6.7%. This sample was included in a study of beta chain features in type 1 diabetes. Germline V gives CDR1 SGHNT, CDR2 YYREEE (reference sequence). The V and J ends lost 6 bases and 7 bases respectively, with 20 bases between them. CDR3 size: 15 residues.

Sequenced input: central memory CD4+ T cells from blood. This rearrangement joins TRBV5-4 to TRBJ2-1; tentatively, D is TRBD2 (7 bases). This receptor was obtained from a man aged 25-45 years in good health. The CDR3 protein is CASTRRGGPENEQFF. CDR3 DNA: TGTGCCAGCACCCGAAGGGGGGGGCCTGAAAATGAGCAGTTCTTC.